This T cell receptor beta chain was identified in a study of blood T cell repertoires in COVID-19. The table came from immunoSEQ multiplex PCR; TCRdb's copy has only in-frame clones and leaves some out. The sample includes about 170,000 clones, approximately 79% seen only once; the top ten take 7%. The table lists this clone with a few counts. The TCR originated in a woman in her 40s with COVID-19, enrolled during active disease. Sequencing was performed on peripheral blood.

CDR3 DNA sequence: TGTGCCAGTAGTGGGGGGGTTATGAACACTGAAGCTTTCTTT. Translated, it gives CASSGGVMNTEAFF. This chain links TRBV19 with TRBJ1-1; possibly TRBD1 for D (5 bases). Per the germline V gene, CDR1 is LNHDA and CDR2 is SQIVND (reference sequence). The CDR3 is 14 residues long. Trimming shortened V by 5 bases and J by 0 bases, and 10 bases separated the two germline ends.